The 25 T cell receptor beta chains below all came from one sample that was sequenced in a study of CD8 T cells in Susac syndrome. RNA totalling about 0.5 to 1 ug underwent reverse transcription with random hexamers. A single record per CDR3 protein comes from TCRdb applying MiXCR to the immunoSEQ multiplex PCR reads. The sample records about 190,000 distinct CDR3 sequences, 85% to 95% being singletons. What was sequenced was CD4+ T cells from PBMCs. The receptor source for this set is a human donor in good health.

The chain has TRBV11-2 and TRBJ2-3, with 12 bases lining up with TRBD2. The germline gives CDR1 SGHAT, CDR2 FQNNGV. This CDR3 has 16 amino acids. V shed 4 bases and J 5 bases; nucleotides not matched to a gene: 7. CDR3 amino acids: CASSSTSGSRLDTQYF. The CDR3 bases are TGTGCCAGCAGCTCGACTAGCGGGAGTAGACTAGATACGCAGTATTTT.

The chain joins TRBV27 to TRBJ1-5; possible D gene TRBD1, 5 bases. Germline CDR1 and CDR2: MNHEY and SMNVEV (reference sequence). V lost 6 bases and J lost 7, with 16 bases in between. The CDR3 contains 14 residues. The CDR3 sequence: CASSQGDHSQPQHF. The CDR3 bases are TGTGCCAGCAGCCAAGGGGATCATAGCCAGCCCCAGCATTTT.

The V gene is TRBV15, the J gene TRBJ1-6, with 7 positions matching TRBD1. This CDR3 spans 15 amino acids. The J segment lost 8 bases and the V segment lost 0 bases, leaving 4 bases of the junction unmatched. Germline CDR1 and CDR2: LNHNV and YYDKDF (reference sequence). Written as DNA, the CDR3 is TGTGCCACCAGCAGAGATAGACAGGGAGATTCACCCCTCCACTTT. It specifies CATSRDRQGDSPLHF.

The V and J genes are TRBV3-1 and TRBJ2-7, with D maybe TRBD2 (5 bases). The CDR3 is 13 residues long. CDR1 is LGHDT, CDR2 YNNKEL, per germline (reference sequence). The V end was cut by 3 bases, the J end by 4 bases, with 10 bases between. CDR3 sequence: CASSHSSGYEQYV. Here the CDR3 DNA reads TGTGCCAGCAGCCATTCGTCGGGATACGAGCAGTACGTC.

The gene calls are TRBV7-9 and TRBJ2-7; D gene uncertain. CDR3 length equals 12 residues. Germline V gives CDR1 SEHNR, CDR2 FQNEAQ (reference sequence). V was trimmed by 5 bases and J by 6 bases, leaving 11 bases between them. The CDR3 region is CASSPPGGEQYF. CDR3 coding DNA: TGTGCCAGCAGCCCCCCCGGCGGCGAGCAGTACTTC.

The chain is built from TRBV12-3 or TRBV12-4 and TRBJ2-7; no firm D call. The CDR3 sequence is 11 residues long. V gave up 1 base and J gave up 6 bases, with 4 bases separating them. The CDR3 bases are TGTGCCAGCAGTTTAGGGGCCGAGCAGTACGTC. Its translation is CASSLGAEQYV.

The chain combines TRBV29-1 with TRBJ2-7; TRBD2 is a possible D gene (7 bases). Germline V gene lookup returns CDR1 SQVTM and CDR2 ANQGSEA. Trimming shortened V by 5 bases and J by 6 bases, and 20 bases separated the two germline ends. The CDR3 length is 14 residues. The CDR3, as DNA: TGCAGCGTTCGGGGGGCTCGGGACATTGGCGAGCAGTACTTC. Protein product: CSVRGARDIGEQYF.

V and J are TRBV20-1 and TRBJ2-7; 9 nucleotides line up with TRBD1. This CDR3 is 13 amino acids long. Germline loops: CDR1 DFQATT, CDR2 SNEGSKA (reference sequence). The trim removed 5 bases at V and 4 bases at J, leaving 6 bases unmatched. In nucleotides, the CDR3 is TGCAGTGCTGGGCGGGACAGGGCGTACGAGCAGTACGTC. Its protein product is CSAGRDRAYEQYV.

This clonotype was recorded only once. The chain links TRBV29-1 to TRBJ2-3; perhaps TRBD1 as D (6 bases). CDR1 is SQVTM, CDR2 ANQGSEA, per germline. The V and J ends lost 2 bases and 2 bases respectively, with 11 bases between them. This CDR3 region has 14 residues. This CDR3 is CSVETGINTDTQYF. The CDR3 DNA follows: TGCAGCGTTGAAACAGGGATAAACACAGATACGCAGTATTTT.

This rearrangement joins TRBV29-1 to TRBJ2-3, with TRBD1 as a possible D gene (6 bases). There are 17 residues in the CDR3. V lost 3 bases and J lost 4, with 23 bases in between. CDR1 and CDR2 (germline): SQVTM, ANQGSEA. CDR3 in amino acids: CSVERTAARGRSDTQYF. Written as DNA, the CDR3 is TGCAGCGTTGAGCGCACAGCCGCCAGGGGACGTTCAGATACGCAGTATTTT.

The chain joins TRBV7-2 to TRBJ2-7; D may match TRBD1 or TRBD2 (5 bases each). Trimming stripped 5 bases from V and 6 bases from J, with 17 bases between. From germline, CDR1 is SGHTA and CDR2 FQGNSA. The CDR3 length is 14 residues. CDR3 DNA sequence: TGTGCCAGCAGCGCCCCAGGGTCCCTAGCCGAGCAGTACTTC. It yields the protein CASSAPGSLAEQYF.

This chain joins TRBV18 and TRBJ1-1; no clear D. Germline V gene lookup returns CDR1 KGHSH and CDR2 LQKENI. V was pared by 0 bases and J by 6 bases, with 8 bases between. This CDR3 comprises 13 residues. DNA for the CDR3: TGTGCCAGCTCACCACCTGGCCACGCTGAAGCTTTCTTT. Translated, it gives CASSPPGHAEAFF.

This chain connects TRBV10-3 to TRBJ2-1; a possible D gene is TRBD1 (6 bases). Germline V gene data show CDR1 as ENHRY and CDR2 as SYGVKD. This CDR3 has 14 residues. Trimming shortened V by 6 bases and J by 8 bases, and 17 bases separated the two germline ends. The CDR3, as DNA: TGTGCCATCAGCTCAACGGGACAAACAGATGAGCAGTTCTTC. It encodes CAISSTGQTDEQFF.

This chain uses TRBV18 with TRBJ2-7; 8 nucleotides match TRBD2. Germline trimming cut 6 bases from V and 1 base from J; bases unmatched to any gene: 8. CDR1 is KGHSH and CDR2 is LQKENI in the germline V gene. The CDR3 contains 15 residues. The CDR3 loop is CASSEAREVSYEQYV. CDR3 bases: TGTGCCAGCTCCGAGGCGCGGGAGGTGTCCTACGAGCAGTACGTC.

The CDR3 here is CSVGGSTWGNTDTQYF. CDR3 coding DNA: TGCAGCGTCGGGGGGTCTACGTGGGGGAACACAGATACGCAGTATTTT. This rearrangement joins TRBV29-1 to TRBJ2-3; TRBD2 matches 7 bases. CDR1 and CDR2 from the germline V gene are SQVTM and ANQGSEA. V lost 6 bases and J lost 2; bases outside the gene matches: 14. CDR3 length equals 16 residues.

The rearrangement links TRBV3-1 to TRBJ2-2; TRBD1 matches at 8 bases. Germline-derived CDR1 and CDR2 are LGHDT and YNNKEL (reference sequence). V lost 1 base and J lost 6; bases outside the gene matches: 4. The CDR3 sequence is 15 residues long. The CDR3 DNA sequence: TGTGCCAGCAGCCAAGGACAGGGGATAGCCGGGGAGCTGTTTTTT. Its translation: CASSQGQGIAGELFF.

This clonotype showed up just once. CDR3 in amino acids: CSASFGLVGDSTDTQYF. The CDR3 nucleotides are TGCAGTGCTTCCTTCGGTCTGGTGGGTGACAGCACAGATACGCAGTATTTT. The chain couples TRBV20-1 to TRBJ2-3; D ambiguous. The CDR3 is 17 residues long. Germline CDR1 DFQATT, CDR2 SNEGSKA (reference sequence). Trimming took 5 bases from V and 0 from J, leaving 21 bases between them.

The gene calls are TRBV20-1 and TRBJ2-5; D gene uncertain. The CDR3 extends over 12 amino acids. Germline-derived CDR1 and CDR2 are DFQATT and SNEGSKA (reference sequence). The CDR3 spells CRADGHQETQYF. For the CDR3, the DNA is TGCAGGGCAGATGGGCACCAAGAGACCCAGTACTTC.

The gene calls are TRBV20-1 and TRBJ2-1, with 14 nucleotides matching TRBD2. The V segment lost 6 bases and the J segment 4 bases; nucleotides outside the gene matches: 5. This CDR3 spans 15 amino acids. Germline lookup yields CDR1 DFQATT and CDR2 SNEGSKA (reference sequence). The CDR3 protein is CSAPGTSGGYNEQFF. CDR3 nucleotides: TGCAGTGCGCCCGGGACTAGCGGGGGTTACAATGAGCAGTTCTTC.

The CDR3 DNA is TGCAGCGTTGTCGCCAGCGGACAAGAGACCCAGTACTTC. Protein: CSVVASGQETQYF. The rearrangement joins TRBV29-1 to TRBJ2-5, with D possibly matching TRBD2 (5 bases). Germline lookup yields CDR1 SQVTM and CDR2 ANQGSEA. V was shortened by 4 bases and J by 2 bases, with 11 bases between the two germline ends. The CDR3 spans 13 residues. Full variable domain (remainder filled in from reference TRBV29-1 and TRBJ2-5): SAVISQKPSRDICQRGTSLTIQCQVDSQVTMMFWYRQQPGQSLTLIATANQGSEATYESGFVIDKFPISRPNLTFSTLTVSNMSPEDSSIYLCSVVASGQETQYFGPGTRLLVL.

The chain is built from TRBV15 and TRBJ2-2, with 7 positions matching TRBD1. Trimming at V came to 0 bases and at J to 6 bases, leaving 7 bases not matched to a gene. This CDR3 is 16 amino acids long. The germline V gene has CDR1 LNHNV and CDR2 YYDKDF (reference sequence). The chain's CDR3 is CATSRDTGTAAGELFF. The CDR3 coding sequence is TGTGCCACCAGCAGAGATACCGGGACAGCGGCCGGGGAGCTGTTTTTT.

The rearrangement links TRBV3-1 to TRBJ2-4; D is unclear. Germline loops: CDR1 LGHDT, CDR2 YNNKEL (reference sequence). With 0 bases removed from V and 9 bases from J, the gap between germline ends came to 9 bases. The CDR3 length is 13 residues. CDR3 sequence: CASSQDGPSIQYF. Written as DNA, the CDR3 is TGTGCCAGCAGCCAAGATGGGCCTAGCATTCAGTACTTC.

This rearrangement joins TRBV29-1 to TRBJ1-1; possible D gene TRBD1, 5 bases. The CDR3 extends over 12 amino acids. Germline V gene lookup returns CDR1 SQVTM and CDR2 ANQGSEA. V dropped 5 bases and J dropped 1 base, with 8 bases sitting between them. The CDR3: CSVKTGNTEAFF. The CDR3 DNA follows: TGCAGCGTTAAAACAGGGAACACTGAAGCTTTCTTT.

This chain connects TRBV3-1 to TRBJ1-1; D is perhaps TRBD1 (5 bases). Germline CDR1 and CDR2: LGHDT and YNNKEL (reference sequence). This CDR3 comprises 13 residues. Deletions cut 1 base from V and 4 bases from J, with 7 bases between. CDR3 residues: CASSQVGATEAFF. CDR3 DNA sequence: TGTGCCAGCAGCCAAGTTGGGGCCACTGAAGCTTTCTTT.

The chain recombines TRBV12-3 or TRBV12-4 with TRBJ2-2; D perhaps matches TRBD1 (6 bases). This CDR3 is built from 12 residues. Between the trimmed V and J ends, which lost 6 bases and 6 bases, there was a span of 8 bases. The CDR3, as DNA: TGTGCCAGCAGCCGACAGGCCGGGGAGCTGTTTTTT. It encodes CASSRQAGELFF.